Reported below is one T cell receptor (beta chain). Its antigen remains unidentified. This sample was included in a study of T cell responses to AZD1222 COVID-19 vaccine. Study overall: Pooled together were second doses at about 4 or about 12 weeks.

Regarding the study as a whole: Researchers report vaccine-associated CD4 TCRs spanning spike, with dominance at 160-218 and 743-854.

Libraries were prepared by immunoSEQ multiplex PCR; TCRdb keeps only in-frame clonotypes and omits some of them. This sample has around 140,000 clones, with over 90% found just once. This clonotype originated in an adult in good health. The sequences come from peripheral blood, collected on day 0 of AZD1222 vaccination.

CDR3 bases: TGTGCCATACCTACAGGGGGCGGTCAAAGGTATGGCTACACCTTC. Translated: CAIPTGGGQRYGYTF. The rearrangement links TRBV2 to TRBJ1-2; 9 bases are shared with TRBD1. With V trimmed by 10 bases and J by 5 bases, 14 bases remained unmatched. Per germline, CDR1 SNHLY and CDR2 FYNNEI. The CDR3 loop spans 15 amino acids. The full variable domain, with the rest looked up from reference TRBV2 and TRBJ1-2, is EPEVTQTPSHQVTQMGQEVILRCVPISNHLYFYWYRQILGQKVEFLVSFYNNEISEKSEIFDDQFSVERPDGSNFTLKIRSTKLEDSAMYFCAIPTGGGQRYGYTFGSGTRLTVV.